These T cell receptor beta chains were read from a single sample in a study of lymphopenia after photon versus proton radiotherapy. The assay was immunoSEQ multiplex PCR, and TCRdb's table has in-frame clones only and misses some. The table shows more than 80,000 clones, with around 83% occurring only once. The sequencing here drew on peripheral blood, taken from a patient treated with proton-based radiotherapy. The receptors here all came from a man in his fifties or sixties with pancreatic cancer. Both conserved end residues are part of each CDR3. The order of the fields is D gene, J gene, clone size, V gene, CDR3 length, CDR3 protein, CDR3 DNA. D genes are given only for firm matches. Expanded clones are given a class, and other clones once, few, many or no size at all.

. TRBJ1-2 once TRBV6-5 13 CASSEQGQYGYTF TGTGCCAGCAGTGAACAGGGACAATATGGCTACACCTTC
TRBD1 TRBJ2-3 . TRBV7-2 16 CASRRQGATSTDTQYF TGTGCCAGCAGACGACAGGGGGCCACTAGCACAGATACGCAGTATTTT
. TRBJ1-4 once TRBV7-9 14 CASSLAGGDEKLFF TGTGCCAGCAGCTTAGCCGGAGGCGATGAAAAACTGTTTTTT
. TRBJ2-1 . TRBV11-1 14 CASSLLRDINEQFF TGTGCCAGCAGCCTGCTCCGGGACATCAATGAGCAGTTCTTC
. TRBJ2-5 . TRBV7-2 16 CASSLRDGSYQETQYF TGTGCCAGCAGCTTAAGGGACGGAAGTTACCAAGAGACCCAGTACTTC
. TRBJ2-3 . TRBV29-1 13 CSVDIMGGDTQYF TGCAGCGTTGATATAATGGGGGGAGATACGCAGTATTTT
. TRBJ2-6 once TRBV6-5 15 CASSPHYSGANVLTF TGTGCCAGCAGTCCCCATTATTCTGGGGCCAACGTCCTGACTTTC
. TRBJ1-1 . TRBV9 13 CASSVVEGSGAFF TGTGCCAGCAGCGTGGTGGAGGGTTCGGGGGCTTTCTTT
TRBD2 TRBJ2-7 few TRBV30 13 CAWALAGSYEQYF TGTGCCTGGGCCCTAGCGGGATCCTACGAGCAGTACTTC
TRBD2 TRBJ2-1 . TRBV4-2 18 CASSQESGLAGAYNEQFF TGTGCCAGCAGCCAAGAAAGCGGCCTAGCGGGGGCTTACAATGAGCAGTTCTTC
. TRBJ2-1 . TRBV11-2 17 CASSLYKGLVSANEQLF TGTGCCAGCAGCTTATACAAGGGGCTAGTGAGTGCCAATGAGCAGCTCTTC
. TRBJ1-1 . TRBV19 14 CASSTAGGITEAFF TGTGCCAGTAGTACGGCAGGTGGGATCACTGAAGCTTTCTTT
TRBD2 TRBJ2-5 . TRBV6-1 16 CASSGSKAGVVETQYF TGTGCCAGCAGTGGCTCTAAGGCGGGAGTGGTAGAGACCCAGTACTTC
. TRBJ1-2 . TRBV5-6 14 CASSLSGQAYGYTF TGTGCCAGCAGCCTATCGGGACAAGCTTATGGCTACACCTTC